This T cell receptor (beta chain) emerged from a study of blood T cell repertoires in COVID-19. Across the whole study: Collection of acute and convalescent COVID-19 samples took place in the United States, Italy and Spain.

Produced via immunoSEQ multiplex PCR; TCRdb's table is partial and in-frame only. Here the sample spans some 170,000 clones, roughly 84% being singletons. Trimming took off 1 base at V and 4 bases at J, with 17 bases between the two ends. CDR3 size: 16 residues. CDR1 and CDR2 (germline): KGHSH, LQKENI. Participants were aged about 18 to 90 years, lived in around 22 US areas, and enrolled virtually. The sequencing sample was made of PBMCs or T cells enriched from blood (not recorded which). The chain employs TRBV18 and TRBJ2-7; possible D gene TRBD2, 5 bases. The receptor was derived from a human donor with acute COVID-19. The donor label of this sample is uncertain. This CDR3 is CASSPLDEGALYEQYF. In nucleotides, the CDR3 is TGTGCCAGCTCACCACTGGACGAGGGTGCGTTATACGAGCAGTACTTC. Combining the CDR3 with reference TRBV18 and TRBJ2-7 gives the whole variable domain NAGVMQNPRHLVRRRGQEARLRCSPMKGHSHVYWYRQLPEEGLKFMVYLQKENIIDESGMPKERFSAEFPKEGPSILRIQQVVRGDSAAYFCASSPLDEGALYEQYFGPGTRLTVT.